Below, one T cell receptor beta chain is given with its context. The repertoire was sequenced with immunoSEQ multiplex PCR; TCRdb's copy has only in-frame clones and lacks some. This table has nearly 65,000 clones, around 80% appearing once. These data come from a study of blood T cell repertoires in COVID-19. At the level of the study: The United States, Italy and Spain supplied acute and convalescent COVID-19 samples. In each case, the material was cDNA or gDNA derived from T cells, B-cell-depleted T cells, or PBMCs.

Sequencing was performed on peripheral blood. The sequence derives from a human donor in a cohort sampled during active COVID-19.

CDR3 nucleotide sequence: TGTGCCAGCAGTGACAGTCTCGGATTAGGGTCCTACAATGAGCAGTTCTTC. Translation: CASSDSLGLGSYNEQFF. This chain uses TRBV28 with TRBJ2-1; possibly TRBD1 for D (5 bases). Deletions cut 5 bases from V and 1 base from J, with 18 bases between. CDR3 size: 17 residues. Germline assignment: CDR1 MDHEN and CDR2 SYDVKM.